What follows are 14 T cell receptor beta chains derived from one specimen sequenced in a study of sequential checkpoint blockade in melanoma. Specified treatment: randomized to nivolumab then ipilimumab (arm A) or the reverse (arm B). Libraries were prepared by immunoSEQ multiplex PCR; TCRdb keeps only in-frame clonotypes and omits some of them. The table shows roughly 10,000 clones, with around 78% occurring only once. Here the sequenced sample was CD8+ T cells sorted from blood (inferred from file names), taken from a patient given nivolumab and ipilimumab in sequence. The receptors stem from a human donor with melanoma.

CDR3 DNA: TGTGCCAGCAGCTTTGGAGGGACAGGGAATGAAAAACTGTTTTTT. Its translation: CASSFGGTGNEKLFF. The gene calls are TRBV5-6 and TRBJ1-4; 9 bases are a match to TRBD1. Trimming at V came to 2 bases and at J to 5 bases, leaving 4 bases not matched to a gene. Germline V CDR1 and CDR2: SGHDT, YYEEEE. The CDR3 spans 15 residues.

The chain joins TRBV25-1 to TRBJ2-1; perhaps TRBD1 as D (6 bases). This CDR3 is built from 16 residues. V was pared by 3 bases and J by 8 bases, with 20 bases between. Germline CDR1 and CDR2: MGHDK and SYGVNS. CDR3 in amino acids: CASSDSTGLGWDEQFF. CDR3 bases: TGTGCCAGCAGTGATTCAACAGGGTTGGGTTGGGATGAGCAGTTCTTC.

In this sample, this clone turned up once. V usage is TRBV12-2 and J usage is TRBJ1-2. TRBV12-2 is flagged as a pseudogene. This CDR3 is built from 15 residues. The CDR3: CASRLASPANYGYTF. The DNA for the CDR3 is TGTGCAAGTCGCTTAGCTAGCCCCGCTAACTATGGCTACACCTTC.

This chain links TRBV25-1 with TRBJ2-7; D is ambiguous. Germline V CDR1 and CDR2: MGHDK, SYGVNS. V dropped 1 base and J dropped 2 bases, with 9 bases sitting between them. This CDR3 region has 14 residues. CDR3 in DNA: TGTGCCAGCAGTGAATCCCGGTACCCCTACGAGCAGTACTTC. It codes for CASSESRYPYEQYF.

This clone was counted a few times. This chain links TRBV16 with TRBJ2-7; D not certain. CDR1 and CDR2 (germline): KGHSY, FQNENV. V dropped 2 bases and J dropped 4 bases, with 9 bases sitting between them. This CDR3 comprises 13 residues. As DNA, the CDR3 is TGTGCCAGCAGCCAAGCCCCCAGGTACGAGCAGTACGTC. As protein: CASSQAPRYEQYV.

CDR3 nucleotides: TGTGCCAGCAGCTCCCCGGGCTATGGCTACACCTTC. Translation: CASSSPGYGYTF. The chain recombines TRBV7-9 with TRBJ1-2, with no clear D. V shed 4 bases and J shed 4 bases, with 7 bases lying between them. CDR3 length: 12 amino acids. Per the germline V gene, CDR1 is SEHNR and CDR2 is FQNEAQ (reference sequence).

The chain is built from TRBV9 and TRBJ2-1, with 9 bases fitting TRBD1. The CDR3 is 16 amino acids. Germline CDR1 is SGDLS and CDR2 is YYNGEE. The J segment lost 2 bases and the V segment lost 4 bases, leaving 7 bases of the junction unmatched. The CDR3 nucleotides are TGTGCCAGCAGCCAGGGACAGGGAGACCCCTACAATGAGCAGTTCTTC. Translation: CASSQGQGDPYNEQFF.

J is TRBJ1-1 and V is TRBV5-1; possibly TRBD1 for D (5 bases). This CDR3 is 15 amino acids long. Germline V CDR1 and CDR2: SGHRS, YFSETQ. V lost 4 bases and J 0 bases, leaving 13 bases between the germline ends. This CDR3 is CASSAPKGMNTEAFF. CDR3 nucleotide sequence: TGCGCCAGCAGCGCCCCCAAGGGGATGAACACTGAAGCTTTCTTT.

The chain employs TRBV18 and TRBJ1-1, with a possible D match to TRBD1 (6 bases). In germline, CDR1 is KGHSH, CDR2 LQKENI. The CDR3 spans 15 residues. The ends were cut back, 3 bases at V and 1 base at J, with 12 bases in the middle. The CDR3 is CASSPRQEPNTEAFF. DNA for the CDR3: TGTGCCAGCTCACCTAGACAGGAACCGAACACTGAAGCTTTCTTT.

This clone was picked up one time. The rearrangement links TRBV6-1 to TRBJ1-1, with D possibly TRBD1 on 6 matching bases. CDR1 and CDR2 from the germline V gene are MNHNS and SASEGT. This CDR3 is built from 13 residues. Trimming removed 0 bases at V and 8 bases at J, with 10 bases between. CDR3 in DNA: TGTGCCAGCAGTGAAGCCAGACAGGCCGAAGCTTTCTTT. Translation gives CASSEARQAEAFF.

Only one count was recorded for this clone. The chain carries TRBV4-1 and TRBJ1-1; D not resolved. Germline CDR1 MGHRA, CDR2 YSYEKL. V lost 7 bases and J lost 4, with 13 bases in between. The CDR3 runs to 13 residues. The CDR3 nucleotides are TGCGCCAGCACTGGGGAGGGTGGCACTGAAGCTTTCTTT. It translates to CASTGEGGTEAFF.

The rearrangement links TRBV4-2 to TRBJ2-5, with D possibly TRBD2 on 6 matching bases. This CDR3 is 16 amino acids long. Trimming pared 0 bases from V and 4 bases from J, leaving 15 bases between. Germline V CDR1 and CDR2: LGHNA, YNFKEQ. In nucleotides, the CDR3 is TGTGCCAGCAGCCAAGAGGACGGAGCCGGGGGAGAGACCCAGTACTTC. Residues: CASSQEDGAGGETQYF.

The chain combines TRBV5-4 with TRBJ1-2; D not certain. Per the germline V gene, CDR1 is SGHNT and CDR2 is YYREEE (reference sequence). Trimming stripped 0 bases from V and 2 bases from J, with 8 bases between. CDR3 length equals 14 residues. CDR3 sequence reads: CASSLVAGNYGYTF. The DNA for the CDR3 is TGTGCCAGCAGCTTGGTTGCCGGGAACTATGGCTACACCTTC.

V and J are TRBV10-2 and TRBJ2-5; TRBD2 agrees at 8 bases. This CDR3 has 13 residues. The J segment lost 2 bases and the V segment lost 10 bases, leaving 6 bases of the junction unmatched. The V gene's germline CDR1 is WSHSY and CDR2 SAAADI. CDR3 protein: CATHSGAQETQYF. The CDR3 bases are TGCGCCACCCATAGCGGGGCTCAAGAGACCCAGTACTTC.